These 5 T cell receptor beta chains were all obtained from the same sample, sequenced in a study of glioma-infiltrating T cells. Using RNA template, CDR3s of TCR alpha and beta were amplified with iRepertoire arm-PCR. TCRdb recomputed calls from the multiplex PCR reads with MiXCR, one row per CDR3 protein. Among 2,900 or so distinct CDR3 sequences, around 34% were seen once, and the ten largest hold about 7%. Sample: glioma tissue, nonneoplastic brain tissue, or PBMCs (not recorded which). The receptors stem from a human donor with low-grade glioma or glioblastoma, undergoing nonglioma brain surgery, or in good health (not recorded which).

The V and J genes are TRBV6-2 or TRBV6-3 and TRBJ2-5, with D perhaps assigned TRBD1 or TRBD2 (6 bases each). V gave up 2 bases and J gave up 4 bases, with 8 bases separating them. The V gene's germline CDR1 is MNHEY and CDR2 SVGEGT. The CDR3 covers 13 residues. The CDR3 DNA sequence: TGTGCCAGCAGTTACGGAGGGGGAGAGACCCAGTACTTC. Residues: CASSYGGGETQYF.

In its sample, this clonotype ranks as medium-sized. The chain joins TRBV20-1 to TRBJ2-7; 7 nucleotides match TRBD2. CDR3 length: 14 amino acids. The germline gives CDR1 DFQATT, CDR2 SNEGSKA (reference sequence). V was pared by 3 bases and J by 6 bases, with 11 bases of the junction left unmatched. The CDR3 is CSASSSGDRREQYF. CDR3 coding DNA: TGCAGTGCTAGTTCCAGCGGGGACCGACGCGAGCAGTACTTC.

This clonotype is labeled as medium-sized. The rearrangement links TRBV19 to TRBJ2-2; D gene unclear. This CDR3 is built from 11 residues. The germline gives CDR1 LNHDA, CDR2 SQIVND (reference sequence). Trimming removed 8 bases from V and 4 bases from J, with 5 bases in between. The CDR3 DNA is TGTGCCAGTTCGTTCACCGGGGAGCTGTTTTTT. Protein: CASSFTGELFF.

On this clonotype itself: Relative to the germline gene, one junction end is altered; a read error may explain this. The chain combines TRBV2 with TRBJ2-2, with 11 bases that match TRBD2. The CDR3 totals 15 residues. Germline V gives CDR1 SNHLY, CDR2 FYNNEI. The CDR3 region has the DNA TGTGCCGGCAGCCCACTAGCGGGGGCAACCGGGGAGCTGTTTTTT. Translating it yields CAGSPLAGATGELFF.

Comment on this clonotype: No conserved phenylalanine or tryptophan is present at the end of the CDR3, so a read error is the likely explanation. The limits of the CDR3 on the DNA are not certain, so only TCRdb's listed CDR3 is given. The chain uses TRBV6-1 and TRBJ2-7; the table's TRBD2 call for D was not verified on the DNA. The CDR3 region is 14 residues in length, termini included. Germline V CDR1 and CDR2: MNHNS, SASEGT. The CDR3 loop reads CALPRGGVSHEKYL.